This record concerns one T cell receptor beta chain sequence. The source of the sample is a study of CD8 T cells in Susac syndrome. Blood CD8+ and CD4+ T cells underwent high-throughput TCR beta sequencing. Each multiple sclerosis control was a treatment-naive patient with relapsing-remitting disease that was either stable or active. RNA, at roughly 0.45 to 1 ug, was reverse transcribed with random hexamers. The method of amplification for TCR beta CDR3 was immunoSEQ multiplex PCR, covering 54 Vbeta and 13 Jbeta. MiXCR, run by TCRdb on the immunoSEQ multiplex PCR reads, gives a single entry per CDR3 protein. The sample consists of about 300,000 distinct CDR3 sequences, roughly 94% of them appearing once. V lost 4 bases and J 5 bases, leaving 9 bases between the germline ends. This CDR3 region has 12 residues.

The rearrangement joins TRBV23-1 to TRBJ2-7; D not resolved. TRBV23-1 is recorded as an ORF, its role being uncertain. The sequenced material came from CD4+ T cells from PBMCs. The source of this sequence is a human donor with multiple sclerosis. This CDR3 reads CASSPPGHEQYF. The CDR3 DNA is TGCGCCAGCAGTCCCCCTGGCCACGAGCAGTACTTC.